The 24 T cell receptor beta chains below come from one sample, sequenced in a study of control samples from healthy donors and cancer patients. The assay was immunoSEQ multiplex PCR, and TCRdb's table has in-frame clones only and misses some. This sample has more than 100,000 clones; roughly 90% occur once, and the top ten carry approximately 20%. Material: PBMCs. The receptors were sampled from a man aged 55 to 70 with lung cancer.

V usage is TRBV29-1 and J usage is TRBJ2-3, with TRBD2 matching over 15 bases. Germline V lookup: CDR1 SQVTM, CDR2 ANQGSEA. V trimming: 5 bases; J trimming: 3 bases; junction bases outside the gene matches: 3. This CDR3 has 15 residues. For the CDR3, the DNA is TGCAGCGTTCGGACTAGCGGGGGGGCTACAGATACGCAGTATTTT. This translates into CSVRTSGGATDTQYF.

CDR3 sequence reads: CSAGGSYNEQFF. CDR3 nucleotide sequence: TGCAGCGCCGGGGGCAGTTACAATGAGCAGTTCTTC. The chain carries TRBV29-1 and TRBJ2-1, with D perhaps matching TRBD1 or TRBD2 (6 bases each). V gave up 7 bases and J gave up 4 bases, with 11 bases separating them. CDR3 length: 12 residues. Germline assignment: CDR1 SQVTM and CDR2 ANQGSEA.

This clone is medium-sized (0.01 to 0.1%) in the sample. The chain combines TRBV10-2 with TRBJ1-2, with no clear D. Per the germline V gene, CDR1 is WSHSY and CDR2 is SAAADI. The CDR3 has 15 residues. V lost 2 bases and J 4 bases, leaving 14 bases between the germline ends. The CDR3 loop reads CASSEIAGRIYGYTF. The CDR3, as DNA: TGCGCCAGCAGTGAGATCGCAGGTCGTATCTATGGCTACACCTTC.

The sample holds one count of this clone. V gene TRBV29-1 combines with J gene TRBJ1-1; 8 nucleotides align to TRBD1. The V gene end was trimmed by 6 bases and the J gene end by 0 bases; junction bases not matched to a gene: 3. The length of the CDR3 is 13 residues. Germline assignment: CDR1 SQVTM and CDR2 ANQGSEA. The CDR3 is CSVNRGLNTEAFF. CDR3 sequence (DNA): TGCAGCGTCAACAGGGGGTTGAACACTGAAGCTTTCTTT.

The chain uses TRBV7-3 and TRBJ1-6, with 12 bases that match TRBD1. CDR1 is SGHTA, CDR2 FQGTGA, per germline. The J segment lost 9 bases and the V segment lost 5 bases, leaving 2 bases of the junction unmatched. The CDR3 length is 14 residues. The CDR3 region is CASSGDRGRSPLHF. CDR3 in DNA: TGTGCCAGCAGCGGGGACAGGGGGCGTTCACCCCTCCACTTT.

This chain uses TRBV29-1 with TRBJ2-1; TRBD1 is a possible D gene (5 bases). V lost 7 bases and J lost 3, with 13 bases in between. From germline, CDR1 is SQVTM and CDR2 ANQGSEA. This CDR3 comprises 13 residues. The CDR3, as DNA: TGCAGCGCCCCCACGACAGTCTACAATGAGCAGTTCTTC. It translates to CSAPTTVYNEQFF.

Notes on this clone: At the DNA level, this CDR3 is encoded by other sequences in the same sample as well. The rearrangement uses TRBV5-1 and TRBJ2-5; the D gene is possibly TRBD2 (5 bases). The V and J ends lost 0 bases and 5 bases respectively, with 8 bases between them. This CDR3 contains 13 residues. The germline CDR1 and CDR2 sequences are SGHRS and YFSETQ. CDR3 residues: CASSLGERETQYF. The CDR3, as DNA: TGCGCCAGCAGCTTGGGGGAGCGGGAGACCCAGTACTTC.

This chain uses TRBV7-2 with TRBJ2-5; no clear D gene. The ends were cut back, 2 bases at V and 0 bases at J, with 4 bases in the middle. The CDR3 totals 13 residues. Germline CDR1 and CDR2: SGHTA and FQGNSA. CDR3 sequence: CASSLIYQETQYF. In DNA, the CDR3 is TGTGCCAGCAGCTTAATATACCAAGAGACCCAGTACTTC. Full variable domain (missing parts from reference TRBV7-2 and TRBJ2-5): GAGVSQSPSNKVTEKGKDVELRCDPISGHTALYWYRQSLGQGLEFLIYFQGNSAPDKSGLPSDRFSAERTGGSVSTLTIQRTQQEDSAVYLCASSLIYQETQYFGPGTRLLVL.

Many counts were recorded for this clone. The chain employs TRBV7-2 and TRBJ1-2; 7 nucleotides line up with TRBD1. Germline V CDR1 and CDR2: SGHTA, FQGNSA. Trimming removed 2 bases from V and 5 bases from J; junction bases left unmatched: 8. The CDR3 consists of 15 residues. The CDR3 protein is CASSLISRGEYGYTF. CDR3 nucleotides: TGTGCCAGCAGCTTAATAAGCAGGGGGGAGTATGGCTACACCTTC.

The chain joins TRBV5-1 to TRBJ1-1; D gene unclear. Germline V lookup: CDR1 SGHRS, CDR2 YFSETQ. The CDR3 is 13 residues long. V dropped 1 base and J dropped 3 bases, with 7 bases sitting between them. This chain's CDR3 is CASSLTADTEAFF. Here the CDR3 DNA reads TGCGCCAGCAGCTTGACCGCGGACACTGAAGCTTTCTTT.

The rearrangement joins TRBV7-9 to TRBJ1-1; D ambiguous. V dropped 5 bases and J dropped 2 bases, with 9 bases sitting between them. Germline CDR1 is SEHNR and CDR2 is FQNEAQ (reference sequence). The CDR3 has 13 amino acids. CDR3 nucleotides: TGTGCCAGCAGCCAGACGGGAAACACTGAAGCTTTCTTT. This sequence encodes CASSQTGNTEAFF.

The chain has TRBV11-3 and TRBJ2-5; 8 bases line up with TRBD1. The J segment lost 5 bases and the V segment lost 1 base, leaving 9 bases of the junction unmatched. The CDR3 length is 16 residues. Germline V gene lookup returns CDR1 SGHNT and CDR2 YENEEA. CDR3 DNA: TGTGCCAGCAGCTTAGGGACAGGGATGGTCAGGGAGACCCAGTACTTC. Protein product: CASSLGTGMVRETQYF.

The chain combines TRBV6-4 with TRBJ1-2; D gene unclear. V lost 6 bases and J lost 6, with 8 bases in between. The CDR3 is 11 amino acids. CDR1 and CDR2 (germline): MRHNA, SNTAGT. The CDR3 loop reads CASRSEDGYTF. The CDR3 DNA sequence: TGTGCCAGCAGGAGCGAGGATGGCTACACCTTC.

The rearrangement joins TRBV5-1 to TRBJ1-1; D is undetermined. Trimming removed 0 bases at V and 8 bases at J, with 8 bases between. This CDR3 is 12 amino acids long. Germline V gene lookup returns CDR1 SGHRS and CDR2 YFSETQ. CDR3 region: CASSLAQTEAFF. CDR3 nucleotides: TGCGCCAGCAGCTTGGCCCAGACAGAAGCTTTCTTT.

The chain recombines TRBV5-6 with TRBJ1-2; D is uncertain. The CDR3 runs 14 residues. Germline V gives CDR1 SGHDT, CDR2 YYEEEE. V was pared by 4 bases and J by 0 bases, with 10 bases between. The CDR3 sequence is CASSLYRSNYGYTF. The CDR3, as DNA: TGTGCCAGCAGCCTCTATAGGTCTAACTATGGCTACACCTTC.

The rearrangement uses TRBV6-5 and TRBJ1-5; 9 bases match TRBD1. The J segment lost 6 bases and the V segment lost 6 bases, leaving 3 bases of the junction unmatched. CDR1 is MNHEY and CDR2 is SVGAGI in the germline V gene. CDR3 length: 13 amino acids. Here the CDR3 DNA reads TGTGCCAGCAGAACAGGGGGCCGTCAGCCCCAGCATTTT. The encoded protein is CASRTGGRQPQHF.

This clone was counted once. The chain carries TRBV4-2 and TRBJ2-1; 9 bases line up with TRBD2. CDR1 and CDR2 from the germline V gene are LGHNA and YNFKEQ. The CDR3 spans 14 residues. J was trimmed by 7 bases and V by 5 bases; bases with no gene match: 6. Written as DNA, the CDR3 is TGTGCCAGCAGCTACGCGGGGGGGCCAAATGAGCAGTTCTTC. It is translated as CASSYAGGPNEQFF.

V gene TRBV30 combines with J gene TRBJ2-3, with D perhaps matching TRBD2 (7 bases). V lost 5 bases, J lost 0 bases, and 21 bases lay in between. The germline gives CDR1 GTSNPN, CDR2 SVGIG (reference sequence). The length of the CDR3 is 17 residues. The CDR3 loop reads CAWAFRGAIVSTDTQYF. In DNA, the CDR3 is TGTGCCTGGGCCTTTCGGGGGGCGATAGTCAGCACAGATACGCAGTATTTT.

The chain employs TRBV13 and TRBJ2-2; D gene ambiguous. Germline lookup yields CDR1 PRHDT and CDR2 FYEKMQ (reference sequence). Trimming shortened V by 4 bases and J by 1 base, and 10 bases separated the two germline ends. The CDR3 spans 15 residues. Here the CDR3 reads CASSWSPRNTGELFF. CDR3 coding DNA: TGTGCCAGCAGCTGGAGCCCCAGGAACACCGGGGAGCTGTTTTTT.

This clone was seen only once. The J gene is TRBJ2-7, the V gene TRBV5-1, with D hard to call. The length of the CDR3 is 16 residues. Trimming took 0 bases from V and 1 from J, leaving 14 bases between them. Germline V CDR1 and CDR2: SGHRS, YFSETQ. CDR3: CASSLAVAGASYEQYF. CDR3 in DNA: TGCGCCAGCAGCTTGGCCGTAGCAGGCGCGTCCTACGAGCAGTACTTC.

The rearrangement joins TRBV3-1 (or the pseudogene TRBV3-2) to TRBJ2-7; either TRBD1 or TRBD2 may supply D (5 bases each). The CDR3 has 15 residues. The germline V gene encodes CDR1 LGHDT and CDR2 YNNKEL (reference sequence). The V end was cut by 4 bases, the J end by 3 bases, with 16 bases between. This chain's CDR3 is CASSLGTGVVYEQYF. In nucleotides, the CDR3 is TGTGCCAGCAGCCTAGGGACGGGCGTCGTCTACGAGCAGTACTTC.

This sequence joins TRBV2 and TRBJ2-7; D is undetermined. Germline lookup yields CDR1 SNHLY and CDR2 FYNNEI. CDR3 length: 13 residues. V gave up 5 bases and J gave up 6 bases, with 14 bases separating them. Written as DNA, the CDR3 is TGTGCCAGCAGTATAAAGGTCGAAATCGAGCAGTACGTC. It specifies CASSIKVEIEQYV.

The J gene is TRBJ2-7, the V gene TRBV27, with a tentative D call TRBD1 (6 bases). V was trimmed by 2 bases and J by 2 bases, leaving 10 bases between them. CDR3 length: 14 residues. Germline CDR1 is MNHEY and CDR2 is SMNVEV (reference sequence). The CDR3 nucleotides read TGTGCCAGCAGTTTAGGGACAACCACCTACGAGCAGTACTTC. Its protein product is CASSLGTTTYEQYF.

This rearrangement joins TRBV6-5 to TRBJ1-4; possible D gene TRBD1, 5 bases. Between the trimmed V and J ends, which lost 6 bases and 4 bases, there was a span of 9 bases. CDR3 length equals 13 residues. Germline lookup yields CDR1 MNHEY and CDR2 SVGAGI. The CDR3 DNA is TGTGCCAGCAGGGCGGGGCATAATGAAAAACTGTTTTTT. The encoded protein is CASRAGHNEKLFF.